These 13 T cell receptor beta chains share one sample of origin, sequenced in a study of human T cells and chemical hapten exposure (dated by TCRdb to the early 2020s). Library preparation used RACE. Sequenced on a NextSeq 500. TCRdb trimmed the raw reads at Q25, called clones with MiXCR and kept productive beta chains. One record per CDR3 amino acid sequence lists the most common genes and DNA. The sample records fewer than 100,000 distinct CDR3 sequences, 8.6% of which are singletons. The ten biggest clones cover about 1.8% of the sample. The sample's time point label, decoded: healthy volunteer bleed at 6 weeks. Total RNA was extracted from unfractionated whole blood that had been collected in Tempus Blood RNA tubes. Sequenced input: whole blood. These TCRs come from a female donor in good health. Some clones in this sample may be carry-over from other donors' samples.

This clonotype was counted at least ten times. V usage is TRBV4-2 and J usage is TRBJ2-7; TRBD1 aligns across 9 bases. With 2 bases clipped from V and 2 bases from J, the junction kept 7 bases outside the gene matches. CDR1 is LGHNA, CDR2 YNFKEQ, per germline. The CDR3 is made up of 16 amino acids. Here the CDR3 reads CASSQKTGQGTYEQYF. CDR3 DNA: TGTGCCAGCAGCCAAAAAACAGGACAGGGGACCTACGAGCAGTACTTC.

This clonotype occurred many times. The chain combines TRBV24-1 with TRBJ2-3, with TRBD1 matching over 10 bases. This CDR3 contains 15 residues. V lost 7 bases to trimming and J lost 3 bases; unmatched junction nucleotides: 6. Germline CDR1 is KGHDR and CDR2 is SFDVKD. The CDR3 is CATSPGQGRTDTQYF. The CDR3, as DNA: TGTGCCACCAGCCCGGGACAGGGGAGGACAGATACGCAGTATTTT.

As regards this clonotype: Being one base from a much bigger clone, this may be a read error. The rearrangement uses TRBV12-3 or TRBV12-4 and TRBJ1-5; D is uncertain. Trimming removed 1 base at V and 9 bases at J, with 16 bases between. The CDR3 length is 15 residues. The CDR3 sequence: CASSLVPELGRPQHF. CDR3 nucleotides: TGTGCCAGCAGTTTAGTCCCGGAGTTAGGCCGGCCCCAGCATTTT.

This clonotype was counted ten times or more. CDR3 residues: CASSYLSSARTDTQYF. The CDR3 nucleotides are TGTGCCAGCAGTTACCTCTCTAGCGCCCGCACAGATACGCAGTATTTT. The V call is TRBV6-5, the J call TRBJ2-3, with D possibly being TRBD2 (6 bases). The germline CDR1 and CDR2 sequences are MNHEY and SVGAGI. The CDR3 covers 16 residues. V was cut by 2 bases and J by 1 base, with 13 bases left in between.

For this clonotype: Germline and junction disagree at one end, which may indicate a read error. The V gene is TRBV3-1, the J gene TRBJ2-1; no firm D call. The CDR3 length is 14 residues. Per germline, CDR1 LGHDT and CDR2 YNNKEL (reference sequence). CDR3 protein: CACSHNIGDNEQFF. The DNA of the CDR3 is TGTGCCTGCAGCCATAACATTGGGGACAATGAGCAGTTCTTC.

This clonotype was seen repeatedly, ten times or more. The chain's CDR3 is CASSLSQKFYEQYF. The CDR3 DNA reads as TGTGCCAGCAGCTTGTCCCAGAAGTTCTACGAGCAGTACTTC. The chain combines TRBV5-6 with TRBJ2-7; D is uncertain. In germline, CDR1 is SGHDT, CDR2 YYEEEE. The CDR3 runs 14 residues. V was shortened by 1 base and J by 3 bases, with 11 bases between the two germline ends.

This clonotype was found a few times. The CDR3 DNA is TGTGCCACCAGCAGAGACAGGGGGCTTGATGAAAAACTGTTTTTT. Amino acids: CATSRDRGLDEKLFF. This rearrangement joins TRBV15 to TRBJ1-4; TRBD1 matches 8 bases. There are 15 residues in the CDR3. Germline V CDR1 and CDR2: LNHNV, YYDKDF (reference sequence). Losses at the gene ends were 0 bases for V and 6 bases for J; bases not matched to a gene: 3.

This clonotype was observed at least ten times. The V gene is TRBV5-1, the J gene TRBJ2-5, with 7 positions matching TRBD1. Per the germline V gene, CDR1 is SGHRS and CDR2 is YFSETQ. This CDR3 is built from 13 residues. J gave up 1 base and V 3 bases, and 0 bases lay outside the gene matches. CDR3 protein: CASSWDSQETQYF. Here the CDR3 DNA reads TGCGCCAGCAGCTGGGACAGCCAAGAGACCCAGTACTTC.

This clonotype was picked up many times. The gene calls are TRBV29-1 and TRBJ1-1; the match to TRBD1 covers 9 bases. Trimming removed 6 bases from V and 3 bases from J; junction bases left unmatched: 8. This CDR3 is 14 amino acids long. CDR1 SQVTM and CDR2 ANQGSEA come from the germline V gene. CDR3 residues: CSVGGGTGHTEAFF. Written as DNA, the CDR3 is TGCAGCGTCGGAGGTGGGACAGGGCACACTGAAGCTTTCTTT.

This clonotype has at least ten counts. V gene TRBV20-1 combines with J gene TRBJ2-7; TRBD2 matches at 11 bases. The CDR3 length is 14 residues. Losses at the gene ends were 2 bases for V and 9 bases for J; bases not matched to a gene: 9. The germline gives CDR1 DFQATT, CDR2 SNEGSKA (reference sequence). CDR3 residues: CSARLASGGFGQYF. The CDR3 DNA reads TGCAGTGCTAGATTGGCTAGCGGGGGGTTCGGGCAGTACTTC.

In this sample, this clonotype turned up a few times. The chain uses TRBV27 and TRBJ1-6; TRBD1 matches at 10 bases. Trimming cost V 4 bases and J 4 bases; bases outside gene matches: 10. The CDR3 runs to 18 residues. Germline CDR1 and CDR2: MNHEY and SMNVEV (reference sequence). CDR3 bases: TGTGCCAGCAGTTATCAAAGGCGACAGGGGGCATATAATTCACCCCTCCACTTT. As protein: CASSYQRRQGAYNSPLHF.

Remarks on this clonotype: One end of the junction is discordant with germline, which a read error may explain. The chain uses TRBV19 and TRBJ1-1; weak D call: TRBD1 (6 bases). The CDR3 length is 14 residues. Looked up from germline, CDR1 is LNHDA and CDR2 is SQIVND (reference sequence). Here the CDR3 DNA reads TGTGTCAGTAGTATATACAGGGAAGTGGCTGAAGCTTTCTTT. Protein sequence: CVSSIYREVAEAFF.

In this sample, this clonotype turned up many times. This chain uses TRBV2 with TRBJ2-3, with TRBD2 identical over 7 bases. Germline CDR1 is SNHLY and CDR2 is FYNNEI. The CDR3 runs 17 residues. V lost 0 bases, J lost 3 bases, and 9 bases stayed unmatched. The CDR3 protein is CASSEARVGRGTDTQYF. The CDR3 bases are TGTGCCAGCAGTGAAGCGCGGGTTGGGCGGGGGACAGATACGCAGTATTTT.